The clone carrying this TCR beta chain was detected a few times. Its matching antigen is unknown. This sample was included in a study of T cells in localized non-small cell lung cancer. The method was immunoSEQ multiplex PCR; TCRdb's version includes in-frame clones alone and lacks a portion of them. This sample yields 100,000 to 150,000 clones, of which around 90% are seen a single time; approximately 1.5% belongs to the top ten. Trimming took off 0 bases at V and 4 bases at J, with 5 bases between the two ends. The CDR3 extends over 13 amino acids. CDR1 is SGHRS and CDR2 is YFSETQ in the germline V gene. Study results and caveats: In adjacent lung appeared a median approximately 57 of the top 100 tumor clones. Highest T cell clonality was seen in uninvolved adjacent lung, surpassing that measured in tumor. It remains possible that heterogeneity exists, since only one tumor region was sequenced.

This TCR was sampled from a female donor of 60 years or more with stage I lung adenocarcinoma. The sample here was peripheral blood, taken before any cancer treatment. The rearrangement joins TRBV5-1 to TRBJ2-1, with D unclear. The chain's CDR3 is CASSLAVYNEQFF. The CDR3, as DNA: TGCGCCAGCAGCTTGGCGGTGTACAATGAGCAGTTCTTC.